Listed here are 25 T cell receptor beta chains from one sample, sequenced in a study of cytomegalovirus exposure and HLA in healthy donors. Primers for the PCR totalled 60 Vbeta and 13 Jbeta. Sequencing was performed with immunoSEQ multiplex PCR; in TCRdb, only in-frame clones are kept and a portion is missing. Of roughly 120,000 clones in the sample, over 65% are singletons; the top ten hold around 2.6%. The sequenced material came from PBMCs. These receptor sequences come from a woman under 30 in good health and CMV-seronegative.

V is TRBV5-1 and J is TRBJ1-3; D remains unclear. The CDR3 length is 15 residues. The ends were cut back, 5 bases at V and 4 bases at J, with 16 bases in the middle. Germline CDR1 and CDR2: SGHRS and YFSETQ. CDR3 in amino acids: CASSKEGARGNTIYF. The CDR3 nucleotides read TGCGCCAGCAGTAAAGAGGGCGCAAGGGGAAACACCATATATTTT.

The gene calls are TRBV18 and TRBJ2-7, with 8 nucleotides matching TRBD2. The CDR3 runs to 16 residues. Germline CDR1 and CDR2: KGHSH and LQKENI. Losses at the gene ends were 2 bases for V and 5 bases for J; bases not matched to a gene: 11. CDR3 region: CASSPAGGGTGHEQYF. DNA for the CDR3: TGTGCCAGCTCACCAGCGGGGGGTGGGACCGGCCACGAGCAGTACTTC.

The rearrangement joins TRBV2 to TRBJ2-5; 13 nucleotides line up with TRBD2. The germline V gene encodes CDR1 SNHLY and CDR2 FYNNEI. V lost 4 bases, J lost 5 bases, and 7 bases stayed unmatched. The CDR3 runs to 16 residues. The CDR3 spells CASSARTSGSGETQYF. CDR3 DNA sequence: TGTGCCAGCAGTGCTCGGACTAGCGGGAGTGGGGAGACCCAGTACTTC. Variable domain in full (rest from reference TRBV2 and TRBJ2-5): EPEVTQTPSHQVTQMGQEVILRCVPISNHLYFYWYRQILGQKVEFLVSFYNNEISEKSEIFDDQFSVERPDGSNFTLKIRSTKLEDSAMYFCASSARTSGSGETQYFGPGTRLLVL.

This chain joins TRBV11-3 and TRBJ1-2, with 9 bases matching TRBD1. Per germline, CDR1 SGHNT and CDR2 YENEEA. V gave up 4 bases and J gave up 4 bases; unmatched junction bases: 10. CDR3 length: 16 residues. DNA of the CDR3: TGTGCCAGCAGCTCCGCCGGGACAGGGCACCCCTATGGCTACACCTTC. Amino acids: CASSSAGTGHPYGYTF.

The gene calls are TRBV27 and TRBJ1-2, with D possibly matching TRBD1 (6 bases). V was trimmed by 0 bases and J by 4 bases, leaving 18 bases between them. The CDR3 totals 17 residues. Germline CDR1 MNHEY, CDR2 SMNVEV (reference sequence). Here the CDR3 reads CASSLSTATGNFYGYTF. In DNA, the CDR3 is TGTGCCAGCAGTTTATCGACGGCAACAGGGAACTTCTATGGCTACACCTTC.

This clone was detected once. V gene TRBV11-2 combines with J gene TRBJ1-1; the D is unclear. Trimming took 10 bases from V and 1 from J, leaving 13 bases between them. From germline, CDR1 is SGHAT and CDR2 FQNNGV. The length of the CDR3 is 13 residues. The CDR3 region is CATTRVGNTEAFF. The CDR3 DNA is TGTGCCACCACTAGGGTAGGGAACACTGAAGCTTTCTTT.

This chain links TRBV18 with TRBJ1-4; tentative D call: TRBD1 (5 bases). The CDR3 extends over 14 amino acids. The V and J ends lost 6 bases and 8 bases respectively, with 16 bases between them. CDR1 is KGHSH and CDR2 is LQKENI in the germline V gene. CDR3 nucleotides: TGTGCCAGCTCCCCGGGCCAGGGTGGCGAAAAACTGTTTTTT. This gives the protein CASSPGQGGEKLFF.

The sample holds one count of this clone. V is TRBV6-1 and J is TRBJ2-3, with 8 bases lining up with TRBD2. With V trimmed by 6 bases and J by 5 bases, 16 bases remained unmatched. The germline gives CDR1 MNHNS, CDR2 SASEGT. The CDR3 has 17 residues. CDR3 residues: CASREFSGLGEIDTQYF. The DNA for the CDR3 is TGTGCCAGCAGGGAATTTTCGGGACTAGGGGAAATAGATACGCAGTATTTT.

The CDR3 DNA reads as TGTGCCAGCAGCTTGGGACAGGCTACTGAAGCTTTCTTT. It codes for CASSLGQATEAFF. The J gene is TRBJ1-1, the V gene TRBV5-4, with D tentatively TRBD1 (6 bases). The CDR3 totals 13 residues. V was cut by 0 bases and J by 5 bases, with 8 bases left in between. The germline CDR1 and CDR2 sequences are SGHNT and YYREEE (reference sequence). Variable domain in full (rest from reference TRBV5-4 and TRBJ1-1): ETGVTQSPTHLIKTRGQQVTLRCSSQSGHNTVSWYQQALGQGPQFIFQYYREEENGRGNFPPRFSGLQFPNYSSELNVNALELDDSALYLCASSLGQATEAFFGQGTRLTVV.

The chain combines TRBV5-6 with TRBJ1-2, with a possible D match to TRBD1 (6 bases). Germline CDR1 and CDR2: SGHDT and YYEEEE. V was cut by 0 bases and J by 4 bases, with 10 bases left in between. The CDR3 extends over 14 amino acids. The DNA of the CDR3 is TGTGCCAGCAGCTTGGTAGGGGGGGCCTATGGCTACACCTTC. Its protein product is CASSLVGGAYGYTF.

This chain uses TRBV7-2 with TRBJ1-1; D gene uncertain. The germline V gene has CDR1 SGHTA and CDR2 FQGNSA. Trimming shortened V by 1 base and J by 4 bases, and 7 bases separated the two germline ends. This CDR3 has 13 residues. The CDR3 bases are TGTGCCAGCAGCTTAGTGGGGAGCACTGAAGCTTTCTTT. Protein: CASSLVGSTEAFF.

The CDR3 loop is CASSPRTGAIFSPLHF. CDR3 coding DNA: TGTGCCAGCAGTCCTCGGACAGGGGCGATATTCTCACCCCTCCACTTT. The chain carries TRBV27 and TRBJ1-6, with 9 nucleotides matching TRBD1. This CDR3 region has 16 residues. J lost 10 bases, V lost 5 bases, and 12 bases had no gene match. Germline-derived CDR1 and CDR2 are MNHEY and SMNVEV (reference sequence).

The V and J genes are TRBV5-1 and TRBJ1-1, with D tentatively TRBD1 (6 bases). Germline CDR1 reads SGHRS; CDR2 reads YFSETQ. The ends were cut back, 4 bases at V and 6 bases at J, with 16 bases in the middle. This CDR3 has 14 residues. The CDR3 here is CASSLRDNFPEAFF. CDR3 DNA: TGCGCCAGCAGCCTCCGGGACAACTTCCCTGAAGCTTTCTTT.

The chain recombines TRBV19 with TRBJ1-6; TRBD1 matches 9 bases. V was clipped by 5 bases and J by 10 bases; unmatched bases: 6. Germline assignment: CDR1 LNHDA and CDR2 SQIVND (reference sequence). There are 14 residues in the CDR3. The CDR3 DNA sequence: TGTGCCAGTAGTGTGGGACAGGGAGGATCACCCCTCCACTTT. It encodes CASSVGQGGSPLHF.

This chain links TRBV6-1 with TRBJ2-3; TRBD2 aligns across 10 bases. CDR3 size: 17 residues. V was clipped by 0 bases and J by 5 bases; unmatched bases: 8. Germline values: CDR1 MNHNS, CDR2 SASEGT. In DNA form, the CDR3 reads TGTGCCAGCAGTGAAGCCGTGTTAGCGGGAGGTGTAGATACGCAGTATTTT. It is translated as CASSEAVLAGGVDTQYF.

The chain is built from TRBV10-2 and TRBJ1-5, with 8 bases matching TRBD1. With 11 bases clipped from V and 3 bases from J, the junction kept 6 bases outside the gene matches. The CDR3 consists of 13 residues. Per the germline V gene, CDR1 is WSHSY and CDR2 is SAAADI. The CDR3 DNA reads TGCGCCTGCGGACAGGGTTTCAATCAGCCCCAGCATTTT. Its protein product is CACGQGFNQPQHF.

This CDR3 is CASSWGGRTASPNTEAFF. In DNA, the CDR3 is TGTGCCAGCAGCTGGGGGGGGCGAACCGCCTCCCCGAACACTGAAGCTTTCTTT. This sequence joins TRBV11-3 and TRBJ1-1; D may be TRBD1 (6 bases). The germline gives CDR1 SGHNT, CDR2 YENEEA. This CDR3 has 18 amino acids. Trimming shortened V by 4 bases and J by 1 base, and 22 bases separated the two germline ends.

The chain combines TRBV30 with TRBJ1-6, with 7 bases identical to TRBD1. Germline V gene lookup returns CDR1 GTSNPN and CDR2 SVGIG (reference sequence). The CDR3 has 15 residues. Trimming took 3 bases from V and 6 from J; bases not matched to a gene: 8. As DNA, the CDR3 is TGTGCCTGGAGCCGGGACAGCTACCCTAATTCACCCCTCCACTTT. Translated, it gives CAWSRDSYPNSPLHF.

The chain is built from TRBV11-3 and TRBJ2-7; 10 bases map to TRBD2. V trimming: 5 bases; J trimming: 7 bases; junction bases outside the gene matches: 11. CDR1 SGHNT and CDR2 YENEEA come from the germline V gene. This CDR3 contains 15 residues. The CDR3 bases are TGTGCCAGCAGCCCAGGACTAGCGGACATGGGGGAGCAGTACTTC. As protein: CASSPGLADMGEQYF.

CDR3 bases: TGTGCCAGCAGCCCTCTCGGGGGTCTCGCCTACAATGAGCAGTTCTTC. Translated, it gives CASSPLGGLAYNEQFF. The chain links TRBV5-6 to TRBJ2-1, with D possibly matching TRBD2 (6 bases). CDR1 is SGHDT, CDR2 YYEEEE, per germline. The CDR3 extends over 16 amino acids. The V gene lost 4 bases and the J gene lost 2 bases, with 16 bases spanning the gap. The full variable domain, in which reference TRBV5-6 and TRBJ2-1 provide the parts outside the CDR3, is DAGVTQSPTHLIKTRGQQVTLRCSPKSGHDTVSWYQQALGQGPQFIFQYYEEEERQRGNFPDRFSGHQFPNYSSELNVNALLLGDSALYLCASSPLGGLAYNEQFFGPGTRLTVL.

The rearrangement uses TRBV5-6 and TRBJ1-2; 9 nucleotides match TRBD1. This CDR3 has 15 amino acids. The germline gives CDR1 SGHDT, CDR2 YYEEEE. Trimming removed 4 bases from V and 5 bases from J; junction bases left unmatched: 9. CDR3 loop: CASSRGQGKGYGYTF. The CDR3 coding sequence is TGTGCCAGCAGCCGGGGACAGGGAAAAGGGTATGGCTACACCTTC. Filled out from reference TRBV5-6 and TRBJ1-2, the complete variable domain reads DAGVTQSPTHLIKTRGQQVTLRCSPKSGHDTVSWYQQALGQGPQFIFQYYEEEERQRGNFPDRFSGHQFPNYSSELNVNALLLGDSALYLCASSRGQGKGYGYTFGSGTRLTVV.

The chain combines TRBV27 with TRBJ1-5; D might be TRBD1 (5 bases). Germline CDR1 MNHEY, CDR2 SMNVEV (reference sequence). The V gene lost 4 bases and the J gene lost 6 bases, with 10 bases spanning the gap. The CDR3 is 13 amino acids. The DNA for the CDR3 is TGTGCCAGCAGTTGGGACGGGGGTCAGCCCCAGCATTTT. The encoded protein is CASSWDGGQPQHF.

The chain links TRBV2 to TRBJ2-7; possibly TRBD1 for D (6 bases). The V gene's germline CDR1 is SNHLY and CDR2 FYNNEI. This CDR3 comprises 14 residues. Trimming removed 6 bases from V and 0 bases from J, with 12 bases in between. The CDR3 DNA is TGTGCCAGCAGGGTAGGGGGTGACTCCTACGAGCAGTACTTC. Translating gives CASRVGGDSYEQYF.

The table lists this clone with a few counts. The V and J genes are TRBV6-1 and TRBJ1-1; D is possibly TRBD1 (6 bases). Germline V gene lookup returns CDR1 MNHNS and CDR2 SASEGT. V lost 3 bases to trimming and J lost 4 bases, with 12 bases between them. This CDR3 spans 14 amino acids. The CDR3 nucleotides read TGTGCCAGCAGTGATGAGGGGGTAAGCACTGAAGCTTTCTTT. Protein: CASSDEGVSTEAFF.

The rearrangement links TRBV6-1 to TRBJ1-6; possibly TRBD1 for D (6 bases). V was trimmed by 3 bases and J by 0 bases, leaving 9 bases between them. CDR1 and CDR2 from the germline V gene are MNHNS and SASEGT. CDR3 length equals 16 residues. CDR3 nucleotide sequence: TGTGCCAGCAGTGACCAGGGGAGCTCCTATAATTCACCCCTCCACTTT. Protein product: CASSDQGSSYNSPLHF.